Each of the 12 T cell receptor beta chains below was sequenced from the same sample in a study of shared clonotypes between healthy human individuals. Naive CD8 cells, CD45RO-negative and positively selected for CCR7, excluded terminally differentiated effector memory CD45RA+ cells. Produced via immunoSEQ multiplex PCR; TCRdb's table is partial and in-frame only. The sample holds roughly 2,000,000 clones; approximately 95% are singletons and the top ten take roughly 1.2%. Sequenced: naive CD8+ T cells sorted from blood. The receptors were gathered from a man aged 18-30 years in good health.

The gene calls are TRBV7-9 and TRBJ2-7, with D perhaps TRBD1 or TRBD2 (6 bases each). V was clipped by 5 bases and J by 4 bases, with 18 bases between them. The germline CDR1 and CDR2 sequences are SEHNR and FQNEAQ (reference sequence). CDR3 length: 15 amino acids. The CDR3 nucleotides read TGTGCCAGCAGCCCCTACATAGGGGGACTGTACGAGCAGTACTTC. Its translation is CASSPYIGGLYEQYF. The variable domain in full, with the rest retrieved from reference TRBV7-9 and TRBJ2-7, is DTGVSQNPRHKITKRGQNVTFRCDPISEHNRLYWYRQTLGQGPEFLTYFQNEAQLEKSRLLSDRFSAERPKGSFSTLEIQRTEQGDSAMYLCASSPYIGGLYEQYFGPGTRLTVT.

J is TRBJ1-1 and V is TRBV7-9; the D gene is possibly TRBD1 (6 bases). Trimming pared 2 bases from V and 11 bases from J, leaving 12 bases between. There are 12 residues in the CDR3. In germline, CDR1 is SEHNR, CDR2 FQNEAQ (reference sequence). The CDR3 DNA is TGTGCCAGCAGCTTAAGGGGGATGGACGCTTTCTTT. Its translation is CASSLRGMDAFF.

The V gene is TRBV29-1, the J gene TRBJ1-1, with no clear D. This CDR3 is built from 11 residues. Trimming removed 7 bases at V and 5 bases at J, with 11 bases between. The germline V gene encodes CDR1 SQVTM and CDR2 ANQGSEA. The CDR3 DNA follows: TGCAGCGCAAAAAAGTGGACTGAAGCTTTCTTT. This encodes CSAKKWTEAFF. The full variable domain, completed using reference TRBV29-1 and TRBJ1-1, is SAVISQKPSRDICQRGTSLTIQCQVDSQVTMMFWYRQQPGQSLTLIATANQGSEATYESGFVIDKFPISRPNLTFSTLTVSNMSPEDSSIYLCSAKKWTEAFFGQGTRLTVV.

This clone was seen a single time. The CDR3 DNA reads as TGTGCCAGCAGCGCTAGCGGATACTCCTACAATGAGCAGTTCTTC. As protein: CASSASGYSYNEQFF. V usage is TRBV6-5 and J usage is TRBJ2-1; TRBD2 matches 7 bases. The CDR3 runs 15 residues. Losses at the gene ends were 6 bases for V and 0 bases for J; bases not matched to a gene: 5. Germline CDR1 and CDR2: MNHEY and SVGAGI.

The chain couples TRBV5-1 to TRBJ2-3, with 12 bases lining up with TRBD2. CDR3 length: 19 residues. The V gene end was trimmed by 4 bases and the J gene end by 1 base; junction bases not matched to a gene: 13. Germline CDR1 reads SGHRS; CDR2 reads YFSETQ. CDR3: CASSGGPGLAGWGTDTQYF. DNA of the CDR3: TGCGCCAGCAGCGGGGGACCGGGACTAGCGGGTTGGGGCACAGATACGCAGTATTTT.

The V and J genes are TRBV7-9 and TRBJ1-3; the D is unclear. Germline V gene lookup returns CDR1 SEHNR and CDR2 FQNEAQ (reference sequence). The V end was cut by 3 bases, the J end by 7 bases, with 7 bases between. The CDR3 covers 12 residues. The CDR3 DNA reads TGTGCCAGCAGCTTTTTTAGCAACACCATATATTTT. This translates into CASSFFSNTIYF.

The chain links TRBV5-1 to TRBJ1-2; TRBD1 agrees at 7 bases. The CDR3 sequence is 14 residues long. Per germline, CDR1 SGHRS and CDR2 YFSETQ. V was clipped by 4 bases and J by 4 bases; unmatched bases: 7. The CDR3 region has the DNA TGCGCCAGCAGCACGGGGGACAGTAGCTATGGCTACACCTTC. Protein product: CASSTGDSSYGYTF.

The V call is TRBV7-6, the J call TRBJ2-5; 12 bases fit TRBD2. The CDR3 has 16 amino acids. Germline trimming cut 1 base from V and 3 bases from J; bases unmatched to any gene: 3. Germline V CDR1 and CDR2: SGHVS, FNYEAQ. The CDR3 region is CASSLEGLAGKETQYF. The CDR3 region has the DNA TGTGCCAGCAGCTTAGAAGGACTAGCGGGAAAAGAGACCCAGTACTTC.

The rearrangement links TRBV18 to TRBJ1-2; D gene uncertain. This CDR3 is 13 amino acids long. Germline CDR1 reads KGHSH; CDR2 reads LQKENI. Trimming removed 3 bases at V and 4 bases at J, with 9 bases between. This CDR3 reads CASSPAGIYGYTF. The CDR3 DNA follows: TGTGCCAGCTCACCGGCGGGGATCTATGGCTACACCTTC.

The chain links TRBV6-1 to TRBJ2-3; no clear D. The germline V and J ends were trimmed by 5 bases and 4 bases, with 10 bases remaining between them. Per germline, CDR1 MNHNS and CDR2 SASEGT. This CDR3 comprises 13 residues. In DNA form, the CDR3 reads TGTGCCAGCAGTCCCCTGGCGTCAGATACGCAGTATTTT. Its translation is CASSPLASDTQYF.

The chain carries TRBV28 and TRBJ1-6, with D maybe TRBD1 (6 bases). Germline V gives CDR1 MDHEN, CDR2 SYDVKM. With 3 bases removed from V and 10 bases from J, the gap between germline ends came to 10 bases. This CDR3 has 13 amino acids. The CDR3 nucleotides read TGTGCCAGCAGTTTCCGGGACATCTCACCCCTCCACTTT. Protein sequence: CASSFRDISPLHF.

This clone has a single count. V gene TRBV4-3 combines with J gene TRBJ1-2; a possible D gene is TRBD1 (6 bases). Per germline, CDR1 LGHNA and CDR2 YSLEER. The V and J ends lost 0 bases and 0 bases respectively, with 17 bases between them. The CDR3 has 18 residues. The CDR3 region is CASSQELSTGRSNYGYTF. The CDR3 bases are TGCGCCAGCAGCCAAGAACTCAGCACAGGGCGTTCTAACTATGGCTACACCTTC.